The rows below give T cell receptor beta chains drawn from one sample of a study of CD8 T cells in Susac syndrome. TCRdb re-called the immunoSEQ multiplex PCR reads with MiXCR, one entry per CDR3 protein. The top ten hold roughly 0.1% of the sample, which has 150,000 or so distinct CDR3 sequences, 94% seen once. Sequencing was done on a sample of CD4+ T cells from PBMCs. Source of these receptors: a human donor with multiple sclerosis. CDR3s include the opening cysteine and the closing phenylalanine or tryptophan. D genes are given only for firm matches. The size entry is marked missing in some rows and otherwise reads once, few, many or a size class.

CDR3nt | CDR3aa | v_gene | abundance | j_gene | d_gene
TGCAGTGCGGATACAGGGTTTAACACCGGGGAGCTGTTTTTT | CSADTGFNTGELFF | TRBV20-1 | once | TRBJ2-2 | NA
TGCAGTGCGAGTAGAGGAAACACCATATATTTT | CSASRGNTIYF | TRBV20-1 | NA | TRBJ1-3 | NA
TGTGCCAGCAGCCCGCCGGGACAGGGATCTTCCGGGGAGCTGTTTTTT | CASSPPGQGSSGELFF | TRBV3-1 | NA | TRBJ2-2 | TRBD1
TGTGCCAGCGGTCCCACTAGCGGGAGTTATGAGCAGTACTTC | CASGPTSGSYEQYF | TRBV16 | few | TRBJ2-7 | TRBD2
TGCGCCAGCAGCTATCAGGGTGGGGCCAACGTCCTGACTTTC | CASSYQGGANVLTF | TRBV5-1 | NA | TRBJ2-6 | NA
TGTGCCAGCAGCTTTCTAGCGGGAAAATCCTACGAGCAGTACTTC | CASSFLAGKSYEQYF | TRBV3-1 | NA | TRBJ2-7 | TRBD2
TGTGCCAGCAGCGTCCCTGTAGGGGTTCAGTACTTC | CASSVPVGVQYF | TRBV3-1 | NA | TRBJ2-5 | NA
TGTGCCAGCAGCCCGGGACTAGCGGGCAATCAGTACTTC | CASSPGLAGNQYF | TRBV7-2 | NA | TRBJ2-7 | TRBD2
TGTGCCAGCAGCGTAGCGGCAGGGTTGGATGAAAAACTGTTTTTT | CASSVAAGLDEKLFF | TRBV9 | NA | TRBJ1-4 | NA
TGTGCCAGCGGACCCGGGGTTAGCACAGATACGCAGTATTTT | CASGPGVSTDTQYF | TRBV12-3/TRBV12-4 | once | TRBJ2-3 | NA
TGTGCCAGCAGCCAGCCCCTAGGGAACACTGAAGCTTTCTTT | CASSQPLGNTEAFF | TRBV3-1 | NA | TRBJ1-1 | NA
TGTGCCAGCAGTGGGGACGGTGGGGGCTACACCTTC | CASSGDGGGYTF | TRBV2 | NA | TRBJ1-2 | NA
TGCAGCGTTTTCGGACGGACCTACGAGCAGTACTTC | CSVFGRTYEQYF | TRBV29-1 | NA | TRBJ2-7 | NA
TGCACGGTCGAGGGAGGATTAGGAGATTTCCAGTACTTC | CTVEGGLGDFQYF | TRBV20-1 | NA | TRBJ2-5 | NA
TGTGCCAGCTCGGGGGACACCTACGAGCAGTACTTC | CASSGDTYEQYF | TRBV2 | NA | TRBJ2-7 | NA
TGTGCCTGGGCGAATCTTTGGGAGACCCAGTACTTC | CAWANLWETQYF | TRBV30 | NA | TRBJ2-5 | NA
TGTGCCACCTGTTTGGACCCCTCCTACAATGAGCAGTTCTTC | CATCLDPSYNEQFF | TRBV6-5 | NA | TRBJ2-1 | NA
TGCGCCAGCAGCTCACAATCCGGACCAGAAAAGACCCAGTACTTC | CASSSQSGPEKTQYF | TRBV5-1 | NA | TRBJ2-5 | NA
TGTGCCAGTAGTGCCCGGGACGTTGTCTATGGCTACACCTTC | CASSARDVVYGYTF | TRBV19 | NA | TRBJ1-2 | NA
TGTGCCAGCAGCCAAGGTGGGAGCGGTACGCAGTATTTT | CASSQGGSGTQYF | TRBV3-1 | NA | TRBJ2-3 | NA
TGTGCCAGCAGCTATGACCCATCCTACGAGCAGTACTTC | CASSYDPSYEQYF | TRBV7-9 | NA | TRBJ2-7 | NA
TGTGCCACCAGCACCCCGAACACCGGGGAGCTGTTTTTT | CATSTPNTGELFF | TRBV15 | NA | TRBJ2-2 | NA
TGTGCCAGCAGTTACACCCACGACTATGGCTACACCTTC | CASSYTHDYGYTF | TRBV6-5 | NA | TRBJ1-2 | NA
TGTGCCAGCAGTGATACAAGGATAGGAAACACCATATATTTT | CASSDTRIGNTIYF | TRBV25-1 | NA | TRBJ1-3 | NA
TGTGCCAGCAGCCACGGGACAGGGAGTCAGACCCAGTACTTC | CASSHGTGSQTQYF | TRBV3-1 | NA | TRBJ2-5 | TRBD1
TGTGCCAGCAGCCAACCACAGGGACGGGAAAATGGCTACACCTTC | CASSQPQGRENGYTF | TRBV7-2 | NA | TRBJ1-2 | NA
TGTGCCAGCAGCCCGACTAGGGATACGCAGTATTTT | CASSPTRDTQYF | TRBV7-3 | NA | TRBJ2-3 | NA
TGTGCCAGCAGCTCCCGGGTAGCGGCAGATACGCAGTATTTT | CASSSRVAADTQYF | TRBV7-6 | NA | TRBJ2-3 | NA
TGCAGTGCTAGTAGACAAGCCTATGGCTACACCTTC | CSASRQAYGYTF | TRBV20-1 | NA | TRBJ1-2 | NA
TGTGCCAGCAGCTTAGAACCCTACGAGCAGTACTTC | CASSLEPYEQYF | TRBV7-2 | NA | TRBJ2-7 | NA
TGCGCCAGCAGCCCGATGACCTTCAGCTCCTACGAGCAGTACTTC | CASSPMTFSSYEQYF | TRBV5-1 | NA | TRBJ2-7 | NA
TGTGCCAGCACCTCGGTATCCCCCTCCTACGAGCAGTACTTC | CASTSVSPSYEQYF | TRBV28 | NA | TRBJ2-7 | NA
TGTGCCTGGAGGGGACAGGGACACACTGAAGCTTTCTTT | CAWRGQGHTEAFF | TRBV30 | NA | TRBJ1-1 | TRBD1